The table lists the clone carrying this TCR beta chain with a few counts. Its antigen is currently unknown. CDR1 GTSNPN and CDR2 SVGIG come from the germline V gene (reference sequence). V gave up 1 base and J gave up 7 bases; unmatched junction bases: 4. The CDR3 covers 14 residues. The sample belongs to a study of cytomegalovirus exposure and HLA in healthy donors. Overall study context: In a previous analysis, 117 million unique TCR beta sequences were found from 150 million to 200 million T cells.

PCR involved 60 Vbeta and 13 Jbeta primers. The method was immunoSEQ multiplex PCR; TCRdb's version includes in-frame clones alone and lacks a portion of them. Of about 200,000 clones in the sample, around 87% are singletons; the top ten hold 1.3%. The donors, nominally healthy at sampling, likely had unrecorded immune exposures. Regarding the study as a whole: Among TCR beta chains, those listed as cytomegalovirus-associated numbered approximately 150. A prior analysis recorded that most TCR beta V segments were productive about 87% or about 30% of the time.

J is TRBJ1-6 and V is TRBV30, with 7 positions matching TRBD1. The TCR comes from a man in his thirties or forties in good health and CMV-seronegative. Input material: PBMCs. As DNA, the CDR3 is TGTGCCTGGAGTGCCGGGACAGAGAATTCACCCCTCCACTTT. This sequence encodes CAWSAGTENSPLHF.